This TCR beta chain was recorded in a study of Ad26.COV2.S vaccination and SARS-CoV-2 variants. Notes on the study in general: From the TCR breadth and depth analyses, total T cell responses may have been underestimated.

In regard to this clone: What it binds is not known.

Germline values: CDR1 LNHDA, CDR2 SQIVND (reference sequence). The CDR3 is 15 amino acids. Trimming stripped 3 bases from V and 3 bases from J, with 12 bases between. Here immunoSEQ multiplex PCR was the method, and the copy in TCRdb shows in-frame clones only, minus some. The sample consists of a few hundred thousand clones, over 75% of them appearing once. Treatment denoted: roughly 20 received Ad26.COV2.S at low or high dose, single or two shots; about 5 received placebo; per-sample allocation not given. Material that was analyzed had been drawn on day 63 after the first vaccine or placebo injection.

The sequence derives from a person aged 18-65 years who received the Ad26.COV2.S COVID-19 vaccine or a placebo. V usage is TRBV19 and J usage is TRBJ1-5, with D unresolved. The sequencing used peripheral blood, collected in a trial of Ad26.COV2.S vaccine versus placebo. The CDR3 reads CASSIERYHNQPQHF. In DNA, the CDR3 is TGTGCCAGTAGTATCGAACGCTACCACAATCAGCCCCAGCATTTT.